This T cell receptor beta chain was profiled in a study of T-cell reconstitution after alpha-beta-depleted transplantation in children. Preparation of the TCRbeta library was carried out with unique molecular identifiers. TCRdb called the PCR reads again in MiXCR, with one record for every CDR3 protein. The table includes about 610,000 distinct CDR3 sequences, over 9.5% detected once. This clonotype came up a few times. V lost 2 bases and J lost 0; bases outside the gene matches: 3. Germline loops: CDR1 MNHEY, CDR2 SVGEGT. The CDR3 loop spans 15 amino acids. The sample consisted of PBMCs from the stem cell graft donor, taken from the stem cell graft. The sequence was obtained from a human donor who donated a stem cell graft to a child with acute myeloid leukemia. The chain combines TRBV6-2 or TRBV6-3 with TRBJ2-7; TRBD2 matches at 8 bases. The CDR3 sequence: CASSYSSGTSYEQYF. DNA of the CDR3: TGTGCCAGCAGTTACAGTAGCGGGACCTCCTACGAGCAGTACTTC.